The 3 T cell receptor beta chains presented below share a single source sample, sequenced in a study of human thymus T cells (dated by TCRdb to 2020 to 2022). Libraries were constructed by the immunoSEQ multiplex PCR assay. TCRdb re-hosts the immuneACCESS table, in-frame sequences only. Its copies lack some clones; in the studies checked, an unresolved V gene accounts for under half of them, and the cause for the rest is not known. This sample is represented by tens of thousands of clones; approximately 95% of them were singletons. The ten largest clonotypes hold over 0.15% of the sample. The sequencing input was blood. These receptors came from a girl under two years old with a congenital heart defect but otherwise immunologically healthy.

The rearrangement links TRBV6-5 to TRBJ2-5; TRBD2 agrees at 12 bases. The CDR3 sequence is 15 residues long. Germline V gives CDR1 MNHEY, CDR2 SVGAGI. V lost 6 bases and J lost 4; bases outside the gene matches: 6. CDR3 sequence: CASRKLAGGGETQYF. CDR3 DNA sequence: TGTGCCAGCAGAAAACTAGCGGGAGGAGGAGAGACCCAGTACTTC.

The rearrangement links TRBV9 to TRBJ1-1; tentative D call: TRBD1 (6 bases). The CDR3 is 15 residues long. Trimming left V 4 bases short and J 3 bases short, with 16 bases between. Germline assignment: CDR1 SGDLS and CDR2 YYNGEE. The CDR3 protein is CASSFLGGTYTEAFF. CDR3 bases: TGTGCCAGCAGCTTCCTAGGGGGAACTTACACTGAAGCTTTCTTT.

The chain is built from TRBV6-5 and TRBJ1-2; D remains unclear. The V end was cut by 5 bases, the J end by 6 bases, with 13 bases between. The CDR3 has 13 residues. Looked up from germline, CDR1 is MNHEY and CDR2 is SVGAGI. CDR3 in amino acids: CASSLNVGHGYTF. CDR3 DNA sequence: TGTGCCAGCAGTCTCAACGTGGGTCATGGCTACACCTTC.